The clone carrying this TCR beta chain was detected only a few times. The antigen is unknown. The assay was immunoSEQ multiplex PCR, and TCRdb's table has in-frame clones only and misses some. The profile shows 15,000 to 20,000 clones, less than 85% of them singletons. Time point denoted: cycle 4 day 1 (C4D1), after about 6 weeks of nivolumab. Every single patient, without exception, relapsed after autologous stem cell transplantation, and brentuximab vedotin exposure varied. Magnetic negative selection was used to purify CD4+ T cells from thawed PBMCs. Best responses included complete response and partial response; otherwise, the best response was progressive disease. This specimen comes from a study of PD-1 blockade in classical Hodgkin lymphoma. Study-level points and caveats: Lower baseline TCR diversity marked trial partial responders and progressors. Repertoires differed for reasons still undefined, possibly disease activity or prior therapy. It was CD4+ TCR diversity, not CD8+, that rose significantly by C4D1.

This CDR3 is built from 14 residues. The trim removed 8 bases at V and 4 bases at J, leaving 4 bases unmatched. Germline V gene data show CDR1 as MNHEY and CDR2 as SMNVEV (reference sequence). This chain joins TRBV27 and TRBJ2-1; 11 bases are shared with TRBD1. The sequence came from a human donor with classical Hodgkin lymphoma. The sample in question was CD4+ T cells from blood, obtained before the fourth cycle of nivolumab. CDR3 coding DNA: TGTGCCAGCTACGGACAGGGGGCTTACAATGAGCAGTTCTTC. It is translated as CASYGQGAYNEQFF.